This T cell receptor beta chain comes out of a study of blood T cell repertoires in COVID-19. Study at large: There were acute and convalescent COVID-19 samples, and they came from the United States, Italy and Spain.

CDR1 MGHRA and CDR2 YSYEKL come from the germline V gene. CDR3 length equals 13 residues. Trimming took off 1 base at V and 6 bases at J, with 7 bases between the two ends. Assay: immunoSEQ multiplex PCR; the TCRdb copy retains only in-frame clones and omits some. The repertoire consists of more than 90,000 clones, with around 87% occurring once and the leading ten covering 9.5% to 13%. J is TRBJ1-5 and V is TRBV4-1; D is undetermined. Sequenced input: peripheral blood. The origin of this receptor is a woman in her twenties or thirties with acute or convalescent COVID-19. CDR3 amino acids: CASSQGERQPQHF. CDR3 sequence (DNA): TGCGCCAGCAGCCAAGGGGAGCGTCAGCCCCAGCATTTT.